This T cell receptor (beta chain) was sequenced in a study of cytomegalovirus exposure and HLA in healthy donors. In the PCR, 60 Vbeta and 13 Jbeta primers were used. TCRdb's table, derived via immunoSEQ multiplex PCR, lists solely in-frame clones and lacks some. Of about 130,000 clones listed, around three quarters are singletons. The sequence derives from a woman between 50 and 59 years old in good health and CMV-seronegative. The sequenced sample consisted of PBMCs.

In DNA form, the CDR3 reads TGTGCCAGCAGCCATCGACTAGCGGGTAAAGACAATGAGCAGTTCTTC. This gives the protein CASSHRLAGKDNEQFF. The gene calls are TRBV5-4 and TRBJ2-1; 10 nucleotides line up with TRBD2. The V and J ends lost 4 bases and 5 bases, in that order; junction bases with no gene match: 9. This CDR3 contains 16 residues. CDR1 SGHNT and CDR2 YYREEE come from the germline V gene (reference sequence). Based on the CDR3 plus reference TRBV5-4 and TRBJ2-1, the full variable domain is ETGVTQSPTHLIKTRGQQVTLRCSSQSGHNTVSWYQQALGQGPQFIFQYYREEENGRGNFPPRFSGLQFPNYSSELNVNALELDDSALYLCASSHRLAGKDNEQFFGPGTRLTVL.